This is a list of T cell receptor beta chains from one sample in a study of CD8+ T cells in alopecia areata. The protocol was immunoSEQ multiplex PCR, while the TCRdb copy is restricted to in-frame clones and leaves out a portion. The sample includes some 14,000 clones, 58% seen only once; the top ten take about 4%. Sample: CD4+ Tregs sorted from blood. The origin of the receptors is a human donor with alopecia areata. Each CDR3 is given with its conserved first and last residue. Each record gives: J gene, V gene, CDR3 protein.

TRBJ1-2	TRBV5-1	CASESYGGSGYTF
TRBJ2-2	TRBV28	CASRPTGLSGELFF
TRBJ1-1	TRBV27	CASSLWQNTEAFF
TRBJ1-1	TRBV28	CASSLWGGTGSNEAFF
TRBJ1-1	TRBV6-6	CASSALEAGGEAFF
TRBJ1-2	TRBV7-8	CASSLALSGGYTF
TRBJ2-7	TRBV5-1	CASSPRRIDRGPYEQYF
TRBJ2-2	TRBV6-1	CASSGGLAGDTGELFF
TRBJ1-5	TRBV6-5	CASRQGGRNQPQHF
TRBJ2-1	TRBV5-1	CASSTGRGDWYNEQFF
TRBJ1-4	TRBV28	CASSLLGTGREKLFF
TRBJ1-4	TRBV29-1	CSVELQGSEKLFF
TRBJ1-5	TRBV6-1	CASSGPTGRNQPQHF
TRBJ2-2	TRBV10-3	CAIRTGSNTGELFF
TRBJ1-4	TRBV19	CASRRGTLNEKLFF
TRBJ2-7	TRBV7-9	CASSLMGEQYF
TRBJ2-2	TRBV7-3	CASSLYANTGELFF
TRBJ1-5	TRBV2	CASSEAGTSPPQHF
TRBJ1-2	TRBV14	CASSPGANYGYTF
TRBJ2-3	TRBV29-1	CSVADTDTQYF
TRBJ2-2	TRBV6-5	CASTIGEQRTGELFF
TRBJ1-2	TRBV6-1	CASSEGGEGLGYTF
TRBJ2-7	TRBV6-5	CASSYRQDHGREQYF
TRBJ2-5	TRBV5-1	CASSWVSSRETQYF
TRBJ2-7	TRBV6-1	CASSEAGDPIYEQYF
TRBJ1-4	TRBV28	CASSLWGDEKLFF
TRBJ2-5	TRBV5-1	CASSPTGGQETQYF